This record covers a single TCR beta chain. From germline, CDR1 is MDHEN and CDR2 SYDVKM. The CDR3 has 15 residues. The V gene lost 6 bases and the J gene lost 6 bases, with 18 bases spanning the gap. In the original workflow: Reference gene primers were amplified, and this amplification served to estimate nucleated cell counts. The repertoire was sequenced with immunoSEQ multiplex PCR; TCRdb's copy has only in-frame clones and lacks some. V and J calls and clone size are copied from that table; D and trimming were computed from the DNA. The table lists under 150,000 clones, over 70% of them singletons. This record comes from a study of blood T cell repertoires in COVID-19.

This sequence originates from a man aged 50 or older with acute or convalescent COVID-19. The chain links TRBV28 to TRBJ2-1; D might be TRBD2 (6 bases). The specimen was peripheral blood. The CDR3 coding sequence is TGTGCCAGCAGCCACGGACTAAAGTCTCCCAATGAGCAGTTCTTC. Translated, it gives CASSHGLKSPNEQFF.